A single sample gave rise to the 16 T cell receptor beta chains below, sequenced in a study of T cells in localized non-small cell lung cancer. Here immunoSEQ multiplex PCR was the method, and the copy in TCRdb shows in-frame clones only, minus some. The data contain some 25,000 clones, roughly 90% of them singletons. The material was peripheral blood, obtained before any cancer treatment. These receptors all stem from a woman aged 35-75 years with stage I lung adenocarcinoma.

This clone appeared a few times. The genes are TRBV30 and TRBJ1-2; D not resolved. The CDR3 is made up of 13 amino acids. Between the trimmed V and J ends, which lost 2 bases and 4 bases, there was a span of 11 bases. Germline V gene lookup returns CDR1 GTSNPN and CDR2 SVGIG (reference sequence). CDR3 loop: CAWSLALTYGYTF. Here the CDR3 DNA reads TGTGCCTGGAGTTTGGCCCTCACCTATGGCTACACCTTC.

The V call is TRBV10-3, the J call TRBJ2-1; 10 nucleotides line up with TRBD2. The germline gives CDR1 ENHRY, CDR2 SYGVKD. The CDR3 extends over 15 amino acids. V lost 2 bases and J lost 8; bases outside the gene matches: 6. The DNA for the CDR3 is TGTGCCATCAGTGAGCAAGCGGGAGGGCCGGATGAGCAGTTCTTC. Amino acid sequence: CAISEQAGGPDEQFF.

The chain couples TRBV21-1 to TRBJ2-7; TRBD2, as called in the table, went unchecked against the DNA. TRBV21-1 constitutes a pseudogene. There are 15 residues in the CDR3. The CDR3 spells CASSKVPSGSYEQYF. The CDR3 DNA reads TGTGCCAGCAGCAAAGTCCCTAGCGGGAGCTACGAGCAGTACTTC.

The chain couples TRBV6-4 to TRBJ2-3; 7 positions agree with TRBD2. The length of the CDR3 is 15 residues. The ends lost 3 bases at V and 0 bases at J; junction bases unmatched: 3. CDR1 and CDR2 (germline): MRHNA, SNTAGT. CDR3 DNA: TGTGCCAGCAGTGAGAGTAGCGGGAGCACAGATACGCAGTATTTT. Translated, it gives CASSESSGSTDTQYF.

The chain combines TRBV5-1 with TRBJ1-4; D unresolved. V gave up 0 bases and J gave up 7 bases, with 7 bases separating them. This CDR3 has 13 amino acids. Germline V CDR1 and CDR2: SGHRS, YFSETQ. Written as DNA, the CDR3 is TGCGCCAGCAGCTTGGGGCCAGGTGAAAAACTGTTTTTT. Translated, it gives CASSLGPGEKLFF.

This clone was detected only once. The chain combines TRBV10-1 with TRBJ2-4, with a possible D match to TRBD2 (6 bases). The CDR3 consists of 15 residues. CDR1 is WNHNN, CDR2 SYGVQD, per germline (reference sequence). V was shortened by 4 bases and J by 1 base, with 11 bases between the two germline ends. The CDR3 bases are TGCGCCAGCAGTGTATCGGGGGTGGCCAAAAACATTCAGTACTTC. Amino acids: CASSVSGVAKNIQYF.

The chain carries TRBV28 and TRBJ1-2, with unresolved D. Germline V gene sequence: CDR1 MDHEN, CDR2 SYDVKM. This CDR3 region has 13 residues. The V end lost 6 bases, the J end lost 4 bases, and 12 bases lay between the germline ends. The CDR3 region has the DNA TGTGCCAGCAGGAGGACGAGTTCCTATGGCTACACCTTC. This translates into CASRRTSSYGYTF.

This chain links TRBV28 with TRBJ2-2; D uncertain. CDR3 length equals 17 residues. Trimming pared 8 bases from V and 4 bases from J, leaving 23 bases between. From germline, CDR1 is MDHEN and CDR2 SYDVKM. The CDR3 is CASGNTDGTDGTGELFF. For the CDR3, the DNA is TGTGCCAGCGGGAACACGGATGGTACTGATGGCACCGGGGAGCTGTTTTTT.

The chain recombines TRBV11-2 with TRBJ1-2, with a weak D call TRBD1 (5 bases). Between the trimmed V and J ends, which lost 6 bases and 3 bases, there was a span of 17 bases. Germline assignment: CDR1 SGHAT and CDR2 FQNNGV. The length of the CDR3 is 15 residues. Here the CDR3 reads CASRKSVGRDYGYTF. CDR3 nucleotides: TGTGCCAGCAGGAAGTCGGTGGGCAGGGACTATGGCTACACCTTC.

The chain uses TRBV5-6 and TRBJ2-7; no definite D call. Germline V CDR1 and CDR2: SGHDT, YYEEEE. The CDR3 loop spans 16 amino acids. V lost 4 bases and J 0 bases, leaving 17 bases between the germline ends. CDR3 nucleotide sequence: TGTGCCAGCAGCGACTTAGGTGGAGAGAACTCCTACGAGCAGTACTTC. Translating gives CASSDLGGENSYEQYF.

The rearrangement joins TRBV5-1 to TRBJ2-3; the D is unclear. There are 12 residues in the CDR3. CDR1 SGHRS and CDR2 YFSETQ come from the germline V gene. Trimming took off 5 bases at V and 0 bases at J, with 4 bases between the two ends. CDR3 DNA: TGCGCCAGCAGGGATAGCACAGATACGCAGTATTTT. It translates to CASRDSTDTQYF.

The CDR3 nucleotides read TGCGCCAGCAGCGGAAGCGGGAGAGAAGATACGCAGTATTTT. Its translation is CASSGSGREDTQYF. This rearrangement joins TRBV4-1 to TRBJ2-3, with TRBD2 identical over 8 bases. The CDR3 extends over 14 amino acids. The germline gives CDR1 MGHRA, CDR2 YSYEKL. Germline trimming cut 5 bases from V and 5 bases from J; bases unmatched to any gene: 6.

CDR3 in amino acids: CASSEKIRAPQATNEKLFF. DNA of the CDR3: TGTGCCAGCAGTGAGAAGATCAGGGCGCCCCAAGCAACTAATGAAAAACTGTTTTTT. This chain joins TRBV2 and TRBJ1-4; tentatively, D is TRBD1 (5 bases). The germline gives CDR1 SNHLY, CDR2 FYNNEI. This CDR3 comprises 19 residues. The V end was cut by 3 bases, the J end by 0 bases, with 20 bases between.

This clone was picked up one time. Other DNA sequences in the same sample also yield this CDR3. V is TRBV18 and J is TRBJ2-7; D possibly corresponds to TRBD1 (5 bases). The CDR3 covers 12 residues. The germline CDR1 and CDR2 sequences are KGHSH and LQKENI. V gave up 6 bases and J gave up 5 bases, with 11 bases separating them. The CDR3 DNA reads as TGTGCCAGCTCGCCCGACAGCCACGAGCAGTACTTC. It codes for CASSPDSHEQYF. The complete variable domain, with remaining parts taken from reference TRBV18 and TRBJ2-7, reads NAGVMQNPRHLVRRRGQEARLRCSPMKGHSHVYWYRQLPEEGLKFMVYLQKENIIDESGMPKERFSAEFPKEGPSILRIQQVVRGDSAAYFCASSPDSHEQYFGPGTRLTVT.

This chain links TRBV29-1 with TRBJ2-1; 7 bases agree with TRBD2. The trim removed 4 bases at V and 7 bases at J, leaving 7 bases unmatched. CDR3 length equals 13 residues. Germline V CDR1 and CDR2: SQVTM, ANQGSEA. CDR3 DNA sequence: TGCAGCGTTGCATCCGCGGGGGTGAATGAGCAGTTCTTC. This encodes CSVASAGVNEQFF.

The chain recombines TRBV6-6 with TRBJ2-7, with 8 bases that match TRBD1. The germline gives CDR1 MNHNY, CDR2 SVGAGI (reference sequence). V lost 5 bases to trimming and J lost 2 bases; unmatched junction nucleotides: 5. The CDR3 is 14 amino acids. The CDR3 bases are TGTGCCAGCAGTCCCCGGACAGGGCCCTACGAGCAGTACTTC. This gives the protein CASSPRTGPYEQYF.